Each of the 26 T cell receptor beta chains below was sequenced from the same sample in a study of response to subunit inactivated influenza vaccine. TCRdb independently ran MiXCR on the RT-PCR reads; one entry per CDR3 protein. This sample has around 570,000 distinct CDR3 sequences, with 6.5% to 8% found just once. Here the sequenced sample was PBMCs from blood, taken roughly 24 months after vaccination. The receptors come from a man aged 45 to 75 who received an inactivated influenza vaccine.

This clonotype was detected a few times. The chain is built from TRBV28 and TRBJ1-2; 11 bases are shared with TRBD1. CDR1 is MDHEN, CDR2 SYDVKM, per germline. This CDR3 comprises 17 residues. V lost 4 bases and J lost 8; bases outside the gene matches: 15. CDR3 loop: CASSSPPRTGGRTGYTF. The CDR3, as DNA: TGTGCCAGCAGTTCCCCCCCCCGGACAGGGGGCCGTACGGGCTACACCTTC.

This clonotype was counted a few times. The chain uses TRBV27 and TRBJ1-2, with TRBD1 matching 8 bases. CDR1 is MNHEY, CDR2 SMNVEV, per germline (reference sequence). This CDR3 comprises 15 residues. Unmatched junction bases numbered 10, after V lost 5 bases and J lost 5 bases. The CDR3 sequence: CASSPYVGQGYGYTF. The DNA for the CDR3 is TGTGCCAGCAGTCCCTATGTCGGACAGGGATATGGCTACACCTTC.

The chain joins TRBV18 to TRBJ1-4; D is unclear. Germline V gives CDR1 KGHSH, CDR2 LQKENI. The CDR3 loop spans 14 amino acids. Trimming removed 0 bases from V and 8 bases from J, with 10 bases in between. DNA for the CDR3: TGTGCCAGCTCACCACCAGGGTCGGAGGAAAAACTGTTTTTT. Encoded protein: CASSPPGSEEKLFF. Combining the CDR3 with reference TRBV18 and TRBJ1-4 gives the whole variable domain NAGVMQNPRHLVRRRGQEARLRCSPMKGHSHVYWYRQLPEEGLKFMVYLQKENIIDESGMPKERFSAEFPKEGPSILRIQQVVRGDSAAYFCASSPPGSEEKLFFGSGTQLSVL.

This chain connects TRBV21-1 to TRBJ1-5. TRBV21-1 is given as a pseudogene. This CDR3 comprises 11 residues. CDR3 sequence (DNA): TGCGCCACAGGGTCTAATCAGCCCCAGCATTTT. Translating gives CATGSNQPQHF.

The chain is built from TRBV7-9 and TRBJ2-1, with 9 bases lining up with TRBD2. The junction had 8 bases not matched to a gene; V was cut back by 1 base and J by 4 bases. Germline V CDR1 and CDR2: SEHNR, FQNEAQ (reference sequence). This CDR3 has 17 residues. CDR3 sequence: CASSLGAGGRIYNEQFF. In nucleotides, the CDR3 is TGTGCCAGCAGCTTAGGAGCGGGGGGCCGAATATACAATGAGCAGTTCTTC.

This clonotype was recorded many times. The rearrangement links TRBV10-3 to TRBJ2-1; 10 bases align to TRBD2. Germline lookup yields CDR1 ENHRY and CDR2 SYGVKD. The CDR3 runs 14 residues. V dropped 6 bases and J dropped 8; count of bases not matched to a gene: 7. CDR3 region: CAIRASGSYDEQFF. CDR3 DNA: TGTGCCATCAGAGCTAGCGGGAGTTACGATGAGCAGTTCTTC.

V is TRBV24-1 and J is TRBJ2-2; TRBD1 aligns across 9 bases. The CDR3 length is 16 residues. In germline, CDR1 is KGHDR, CDR2 SFDVKD. J was trimmed by 4 bases and V by 6 bases; bases with no gene match: 8. As DNA, the CDR3 is TGTGCCACCAGTCCCGCACAGGGGGCAGGCACCGGGGAGCTGTTTTTT. Its translation: CATSPAQGAGTGELFF.

This clonotype has more than one count but fewer than ten. The chain recombines TRBV7-3 with TRBJ2-5, with D perhaps TRBD2 (6 bases). This CDR3 has 15 amino acids. Looked up from germline, CDR1 is SGHTA and CDR2 is FQGTGA. V lost 0 bases and J 1 base, leaving 9 bases between the germline ends. In DNA form, the CDR3 reads TGTGCCAGCAGCTTAACGGGGAGGCTCCAAGAGACCCAGTACTTC. Its translation is CASSLTGRLQETQYF.

This sequence joins TRBV12-3 or TRBV12-4 and TRBJ1-4; TRBD1 is a possible D gene (5 bases). The ends were cut back, 6 bases at V and 4 bases at J, with 15 bases in the middle. This CDR3 is 15 amino acids long. The DNA for the CDR3 is TGTGCCAGCAGGTCCCCCGACAGTTTTAATGAAAAACTGTTTTTT. As protein: CASRSPDSFNEKLFF.

This chain joins TRBV28 and TRBJ1-2; possible D gene TRBD1, 5 bases. This CDR3 has 12 residues. The V gene's germline CDR1 is MDHEN and CDR2 SYDVKM. Trimming left V 8 bases short and J 3 bases short, with 10 bases between. CDR3 bases: TGTGCCAGCCGCCAGGGATACTATGGCTACACCTTC. Amino acid sequence: CASRQGYYGYTF.

The chain has TRBV12-3 or TRBV12-4 and TRBJ1-2, with 7 bases lining up with TRBD1. Losses at the gene ends were 5 bases for V and 4 bases for J; bases not matched to a gene: 7. CDR3 length: 14 residues. The CDR3 is CASSTAGGIYGYTF. The CDR3 coding sequence is TGTGCCAGCAGTACTGCAGGGGGGATCTATGGCTACACCTTC.

Many counts were recorded for this clonotype. The V gene is TRBV18, the J gene TRBJ1-1; no clear D. Between the trimmed V and J ends, which lost 2 bases and 4 bases, there was a span of 8 bases. Germline CDR1 reads KGHSH; CDR2 reads LQKENI. The CDR3 is made up of 13 amino acids. DNA of the CDR3: TGTGCCAGCTCACCAGGGAGGGCCACTGAAGCTTTCTTT. This codes for CASSPGRATEAFF.

This clonotype was seen more than once but under ten times. The rearrangement joins TRBV28 to TRBJ1-2; 7 bases map to TRBD1. Germline values: CDR1 MDHEN, CDR2 SYDVKM. J was trimmed by 6 bases and V by 7 bases; bases with no gene match: 8. The CDR3 is 13 residues long. The CDR3 sequence: CASTKTGWDGYTF. In DNA, the CDR3 is TGTGCCAGCACGAAGACAGGGTGGGATGGCTACACCTTC.

This clonotype was detected ten times or more. This sequence joins TRBV4-1 and TRBJ2-7; 9 bases line up with TRBD1. This CDR3 comprises 15 residues. Looked up from germline, CDR1 is MGHRA and CDR2 is YSYEKL. V trimming: 5 bases; J trimming: 3 bases; junction bases outside the gene matches: 8. The CDR3 bases are TGCGCCAGCAGCTCCCCGGGACAGGGAAACTACGAGCAGTACTTC. This gives the protein CASSSPGQGNYEQYF.

This rearrangement joins TRBV29-1 to TRBJ2-1, with D perhaps TRBD1 (6 bases). V was trimmed by 8 bases and J by 2 bases, leaving 13 bases between them. CDR3 length equals 13 residues. Germline CDR1 is SQVTM and CDR2 is ANQGSEA. The CDR3: CSHRKGAYNEQFF. CDR3 nucleotides: TGCAGCCACAGGAAGGGGGCCTACAATGAGCAGTTCTTC.

This clonotype has at least ten counts. The chain combines TRBV10-3 with TRBJ2-1; 8 bases agree with TRBD1. There are 16 residues in the CDR3. J lost 6 bases, V lost 0 bases, and 7 bases had no gene match. CDR1 and CDR2 from the germline V gene are ENHRY and SYGVKD. CDR3 loop: CAISESGQGSSNEQFF. The CDR3 nucleotides read TGTGCCATCAGTGAGTCCGGACAGGGTTCTTCCAATGAGCAGTTCTTC.

The rearrangement uses TRBV20-1 and TRBJ2-1; 10 bases agree with TRBD2. Germline CDR1 DFQATT, CDR2 SNEGSKA (reference sequence). Germline trimming cut 0 bases from V and 7 bases from J; bases unmatched to any gene: 18. This CDR3 has 19 amino acids. The CDR3 loop is CSARDARLAGAPRVNEQFF. The DNA for the CDR3 is TGCAGTGCTAGAGATGCTCGGCTAGCGGGAGCCCCGCGGGTAAATGAGCAGTTCTTC.

Only a few counts were recorded for this clonotype. The gene calls are TRBV4-1 and TRBJ1-1, with 12 bases lining up with TRBD1. The CDR3 spans 14 residues. V was clipped by 3 bases and J by 6 bases; unmatched bases: 2. Looked up from germline, CDR1 is MGHRA and CDR2 is YSYEKL. The CDR3 region is CASSQGQGAAEAFF. The CDR3 DNA reads TGCGCCAGCAGCCAGGGACAGGGGGCTGCTGAAGCTTTCTTT.

This clonotype was observed many times. This chain joins TRBV11-2 and TRBJ2-5, with D perhaps being TRBD1 or TRBD2 (5 bases each). The CDR3 is 17 amino acids. Germline CDR1 SGHAT, CDR2 FQNNGV. V gave up 3 bases and J gave up 4 bases, with 21 bases separating them. CDR3 protein: CASSFGLGPETPETQYF. The CDR3 coding sequence is TGTGCCAGCAGCTTCGGACTGGGGCCGGAAACCCCAGAGACCCAGTACTTC. Combining the CDR3 with reference TRBV11-2 and TRBJ2-5 gives the whole variable domain EAGVAQSPRYKIIEKRQSVAFWCNPISGHATLYWYQQILGQGPKLLIQFQNNGVVDDSQLPKDRFSAERLKGVDSTLKIQPAKLEDSAVYLCASSFGLGPETPETQYFGPGTRLLVL.

This clonotype was observed a handful of times. The gene calls are TRBV12-3 or TRBV12-4 and TRBJ1-6; D might be TRBD1 (5 bases). The CDR3 has 15 residues. Between the trimmed V and J ends, which lost 6 bases and 3 bases, there was a span of 12 bases. The chain's CDR3 is CASRGRAIYNSPLHF. The CDR3 nucleotides read TGTGCCAGCAGGGGCAGGGCGATCTATAATTCACCCCTCCACTTT.

This clonotype has a count of ten or more. V usage is TRBV7-3 and J usage is TRBJ2-1; 10 bases match TRBD2. Looked up from germline, CDR1 is SGHTA and CDR2 is FQGTGA. The V segment lost 5 bases and the J segment 0 bases; nucleotides outside the gene matches: 13. The CDR3 contains 19 residues. CDR3 nucleotide sequence: TGTGCCAGCAGCACAATCGGACTAGCGGCGGATAGCTCCTACAATGAGCAGTTCTTC. Amino acid sequence: CASSTIGLAADSSYNEQFF.

Comment on this clonotype: One end of the junction fails to match germline, which may point to a read error. The chain uses TRBV27 and TRBJ2-7; D tentatively reads TRBD1 or TRBD2 (5 bases each). CDR1 is MNHEY, CDR2 SMNVEV, per germline (reference sequence). The CDR3 sequence is 13 residues long. The chain's CDR3 is CASSPPGSGRTEF. CDR3 DNA sequence: TGTGCCAGCAGCCCCCCTGGGTCGGGGCGGACCGAATTC.

This clonotype was recorded many times. The V and J genes are TRBV29-1 and TRBJ2-3; D is unresolved. The V gene lost 4 bases and the J gene lost 1 base, with 9 bases spanning the gap. Germline assignment: CDR1 SQVTM and CDR2 ANQGSEA. The CDR3 totals 13 residues. CDR3 in amino acids: CSVGGTGTDTQYF. As DNA, the CDR3 is TGCAGCGTTGGGGGTACTGGCACAGATACGCAGTATTTT.

This clonotype was recorded at least ten times. The chain couples TRBV5-1 to TRBJ2-1, with a weak D call TRBD1 (6 bases). Germline V gene sequence: CDR1 SGHRS, CDR2 YFSETQ. CDR3 length: 16 amino acids. Trimming left V 3 bases short and J 4 bases short, with 17 bases between. CDR3 sequence: CASSSETDRPYNEQFF. In DNA form, the CDR3 reads TGCGCCAGCAGCTCTGAAACTGACAGGCCTTACAATGAGCAGTTCTTC.

The chain is built from TRBV6-5 and TRBJ1-4; no reliable D call. The germline CDR1 and CDR2 sequences are MNHEY and SVGAGI. CDR3 length: 18 amino acids. The V and J ends lost 1 base and 3 bases respectively, with 18 bases between them. The CDR3 protein is CASSYYPKRRTSNEKLFF. The DNA of the CDR3 is TGTGCCAGCAGTTACTATCCTAAGCGGCGAACCTCTAATGAAAAACTGTTTTTT.

The chain employs TRBV10-3 and TRBJ1-1; D is ambiguous. Germline loops: CDR1 ENHRY, CDR2 SYGVKD. Deletions cut 0 bases from V and 0 bases from J, with 8 bases between. The CDR3 runs to 15 residues. The CDR3, as DNA: TGTGCCATCAGTGAGTCGCGAGGTTTGAACACTGAAGCTTTCTTT. It is translated as CAISESRGLNTEAFF.